The 3 T cell receptor beta chains reported below all come from one sample, sequenced in a study of blood T cells in healthy people across ages. Primed by a sample-barcoded 5' primer and a J-beta primer mix, a second PCR proceeded for 7 to 11 cycles. TCRdb re-derived calls from the 5' RACE reads in MiXCR, one entry per CDR3 protein. In the table there are about 1,400,000 distinct CDR3 sequences, around two fifths of which are singletons. The specimen sequenced was blood. These receptor sequences come from a woman aged 18-29 years in good health.

The sample holds a few counts of this clonotype. The J gene is TRBJ2-1, the V gene TRBV12-3 or TRBV12-4, with 7 bases that match TRBD2. V shed 7 bases and J 3 bases; nucleotides not matched to a gene: 3. The CDR3 is made up of 13 amino acids. The CDR3 loop is CASNWDYYNEQFF. Written as DNA, the CDR3 is TGTGCCAGCAACTGGGACTACTACAATGAGCAGTTCTTC.

V usage is TRBV13 and J usage is TRBJ2-4; a weak D match, TRBD2 (5 bases). Germline CDR1 is PRHDT and CDR2 is FYEKMQ (reference sequence). The CDR3 contains 15 residues. V lost 2 bases and J lost 12, with 20 bases in between. CDR3 DNA sequence: TGTGCCAGCAGCTTAAGAGCGAAAGCTCGGGGTACTCAGTACTTC. Protein sequence: CASSLRAKARGTQYF.

The chain combines TRBV21-1 with TRBJ2-4; the table gives TRBD2 as D, unverified against the DNA. With the DNA end fitting TRBJ2-7 better, the J assignment may be wrong. TRBV21-1 is noted as a pseudogene. The CDR3 is 20 residues long. Written as DNA, the CDR3 is TGTGCCAGCAGCGGAAAGGCGGAAGGGTCCCAAACCCTCGACTCCTACGAGCAGTACTTC. Translating it yields CASSGKAEGSQTLDSYEQYF.